This T cell receptor (beta chain) appears in the sequencing data of a study of radiation and T cells in renal cell carcinoma. Overall study results and limits: Pretreatment tumor biopsies were lacking, so baseline clonotypes are unknown. From baseline, blood top tumor clonotypes peaked at 2 weeks post-radiation. Compared with controls, irradiated tumors had more, larger dominant CDR3 motifs.

Germline CDR1 is SGHDT and CDR2 is YYEEEE. Trimming removed 2 bases at V and 6 bases at J, with 15 bases between. The CDR3 is made up of 14 amino acids. Described treatment: 15 Gy SBRT to primary tumor, nephrectomy 4 weeks later. Remarks on this clone: What it binds is not known.

Assay used: immunoSEQ multiplex PCR; TCRdb lists only in-frame clones, some missing. The table includes several thousand clones, around 53% detected once. The rearrangement links TRBV5-6 to TRBJ2-7; a weak D match, TRBD1 (5 bases). The sequence came from a man aged 55 to 70 with renal cell carcinoma. The specimen was tumor tissue, collected from a patient whose treatment included radiotherapy and nephrectomy. CDR3 bases: TGTGCCAGCAGCTTTCGTCGACAGCCAACCGAGCAGTACTTC. Residues: CASSFRRQPTEQYF.